One sample yielded the 28 T cell receptor beta chains listed below, sequenced in a study of identical twins. TCRdb independently ran MiXCR on the 5' RACE reads; one entry per CDR3 protein. There are some 460,000 distinct CDR3 sequences in the sample; 14% occur only once, and about 0.54% lies in the top ten. The data also belong to a second study, concerning yellow fever vaccine responses in identical twins.

The sample consisted of CD4+ T cells sorted from blood. Receptors were obtained from a young woman in good health.

The chain combines TRBV20-1 with TRBJ2-3; weak D call: TRBD1 (8 bases). Trimming left V 6 bases short and J 7 bases short, with 29 bases between. Germline-derived CDR1 and CDR2 are DFQATT and SNEGSKA (reference sequence). The CDR3 loop spans 17 amino acids. CDR3 residues: CSALRGGTGLPTNTQYF. In DNA, the CDR3 is TGCAGTGCCCTGCGGGGAGGGACAGGCCTACCCACGAATACGCAGTATTTT.

The CDR3 reads CASSLAGETSGPQFF. Here the CDR3 DNA reads TGTGCCAGCAGTTTAGCGGGGGAGACTAGCGGCCCACAGTTCTTC. The chain joins TRBV12-3 or TRBV12-4 to TRBJ2-1, with 9 bases lining up with TRBD2. The junction had 10 bases not matched to a gene; V was cut back by 0 bases and J by 13 bases. This CDR3 comprises 15 residues.

This clonotype occurred a few times. The V and J genes are TRBV2 and TRBJ2-3, with 14 bases fitting TRBD2. The CDR3 length is 19 residues. CDR1 and CDR2 from the germline V gene are SNHLY and FYNNEI. J was trimmed by 14 bases and V by 2 bases; bases with no gene match: 21. The CDR3 here is CASSERSMGLAGAAFPAYF. The CDR3 bases are TGTGCCAGCAGTGAACGCTCCATGGGACTAGCGGGAGCGGCGTTTCCAGCGTATTTT.

This chain links TRBV7-2 with TRBJ2-3; D is possibly TRBD2 (6 bases). The ends were cut back, 2 bases at V and 7 bases at J, with 13 bases in the middle. Germline V gene sequence: CDR1 SGHTA, CDR2 FQGNSA. This CDR3 is built from 14 residues. The CDR3 spells CASSLTGEGYTQYF. The CDR3 region has the DNA TGTGCCAGCAGCTTAACGGGAGAAGGGTATACGCAGTATTTT.

The J gene is TRBJ2-2, the V gene TRBV21-1; the table gives TRBD1 as D, unverified against the DNA. TRBV21-1 counts as a pseudogene. The CDR3 covers 15 residues. CDR3 region: CASSKDEGDTGELLF. The DNA for the CDR3 is TGTGCCAGCAGCAAAGATGAGGGGGACACCGGGGAGCTGCTTTTT.

This sequence joins TRBV5-1 and TRBJ2-3; D could derive from TRBD1 or TRBD2 (6 bases each). V lost 0 bases and J lost 5, with 16 bases in between. The CDR3 covers 16 residues. The germline V gene encodes CDR1 SGHRS and CDR2 YFSETQ. The DNA for the CDR3 is TGCGCCAGCAGCTTGGAGTTTGGGGGGCGAGGAGATACGCAGTATTTT. This encodes CASSLEFGGRGDTQYF. The full variable domain, with the rest looked up from reference TRBV5-1 and TRBJ2-3, is KAGVTQTPRYLIKTRGQQVTLSCSPISGHRSVSWYQQTPGQGLQFLFEYFSETQRNKGNFPGRFSGRQFSNSRSEMNVSTLELGDSALYLCASSLEFGGRGDTQYFGPGTRLTVL.

V and J are TRBV5-6 and TRBJ2-7, with a tentative D call TRBD1 (5 bases). This CDR3 spans 16 amino acids. V was clipped by 1 base and J by 6 bases, with 20 bases between them. CDR1 and CDR2 (germline): SGHDT, YYEEEE. In nucleotides, the CDR3 is TGTGCCAGCAGCTTGTCGGCAGGGAATATGGTGGGCGAGCAGTACTTC. Translation gives CASSLSAGNMVGEQYF.

V usage is TRBV3-1 and J usage is TRBJ2-1, with 8 bases matching TRBD2. The germline CDR1 and CDR2 sequences are LGHDT and YNNKEL (reference sequence). J was trimmed by 0 bases and V by 6 bases; bases with no gene match: 10. CDR3 length: 17 residues. DNA for the CDR3: TGTGCCAGCAGGGTCGGGACTAGGGGGAGCTCCTACAATGAGCAGTTCTTC. This sequence encodes CASRVGTRGSSYNEQFF.

J is TRBJ2-7 and V is TRBV3-1, with D perhaps given as TRBD1 or TRBD2 (5 bases each). The CDR3 length is 15 residues. The V and J ends lost 7 bases and 6 bases respectively, with 22 bases between them. Germline V gene lookup returns CDR1 LGHDT and CDR2 YNNKEL (reference sequence). Written as DNA, the CDR3 is TGTGCCAGCATTCCCGGGACCTCATTTCCCCGCGAGCAGTACTTC. It specifies CASIPGTSFPREQYF.

This chain connects TRBV19 to TRBJ2-3; 15 bases fit TRBD2. Germline V gene lookup returns CDR1 LNHDA and CDR2 SQIVND (reference sequence). The trim removed 9 bases at V and 5 bases at J, leaving 9 bases unmatched. CDR3 length: 16 residues. The CDR3 here is CASGLAGGPGGDTQYF. The CDR3 DNA reads TGTGCCAGCGGACTAGCGGGAGGGCCGGGTGGAGATACGCAGTATTTT.

This clonotype appeared a few times. This rearrangement joins TRBV12-5 to TRBJ1-2; no clear D gene. Per the germline V gene, CDR1 is LGHNT and CDR2 is FRNRAP. Trimming took 7 bases from V and 4 from J, leaving 13 bases between them. CDR3 length: 13 residues. Here the CDR3 reads CASALGSTYGYTF. As DNA, the CDR3 is TGTGCTAGTGCCTTGGGGTCGACCTATGGCTACACCTTC. The complete variable domain, with remaining parts taken from reference TRBV12-5 and TRBJ1-2, reads DARVTQTPRHKVTEMGQEVTMRCQPILGHNTVFWYRQTMMQGLELLAYFRNRAPLDDSGMPKDRFSAEMPDATLATLKIQPSEPRDSAVYFCASALGSTYGYTFGSGTRLTVV.

The chain is built from TRBV14 and TRBJ1-2; D is undetermined. CDR1 is SGHDN and CDR2 is FVKESK in the germline V gene. V shed 0 bases and J shed 4 bases, with 6 bases lying between them. The CDR3 is made up of 13 amino acids. The CDR3 DNA follows: TGTGCCAGCAGCCAAGATAGCATCTATGGCTACACCTTC. Amino acid sequence: CASSQDSIYGYTF.

This clonotype has only a few counts. The chain uses TRBV12-3 or TRBV12-4 and TRBJ2-1; 14 nucleotides match TRBD2. V dropped 8 bases and J dropped 7; count of bases not matched to a gene: 7. This CDR3 contains 15 residues. CDR3 bases: TGTGCCAGCCGACTAGCGGGAGGGCGGAGGAATGAGCAGTTCTTC. Encoded protein: CASRLAGGRRNEQFF.

This clonotype was seen more than once but under ten times. This rearrangement joins TRBV12-3 or TRBV12-4 to TRBJ1-2; TRBD1 is a possible D gene (6 bases). The CDR3 totals 14 residues. V was clipped by 1 base and J by 3 bases, with 9 bases between them. CDR3 nucleotides: TGTGCCAGCAGTTTAGGACCAGGGGACTATGGCTACACCTTC. Amino acids: CASSLGPGDYGYTF.

The genes are TRBV11-3 and TRBJ2-3; maybe TRBD1 (6 bases). Trimming took off 5 bases at V and 1 base at J, with 13 bases between the two ends. This CDR3 has 15 residues. Germline CDR1 SGHNT, CDR2 YENEEA. For the CDR3, the DNA is TGTGCCAGCAGCACCCGGACAGCGGGCACAGATACGCAGTATTTT. It codes for CASSTRTAGTDTQYF.

As regards this clonotype: A much larger clone differs by one base, so this may be a read error. In this CDR3 the conserved last residue, phenylalanine or tryptophan, is missing, so a read error is likely. The rearrangement uses TRBV10-3 and TRBJ1-6, with a possible D match to TRBD1 (6 bases). Germline CDR1 reads ENHRY; CDR2 reads SYGVKD. The V gene lost 7 bases and the J gene lost 7 bases, with 14 bases spanning the gap. This CDR3 is built from 14 residues. CDR3 region: CAINKAGENSPLHL. In DNA, the CDR3 is TGTGCCATCAACAAGGCAGGGGAGAATTCACCCCTCCACTTA.

This clonotype was detected only a few times. This chain links TRBV20-1 with TRBJ2-7; TRBD1 is a possible D gene (6 bases). The germline CDR1 and CDR2 sequences are DFQATT and SNEGSKA (reference sequence). V lost 4 bases to trimming and J lost 0 bases, with 13 bases between them. The CDR3 extends over 14 amino acids. The CDR3 DNA follows: TGCAGTGCTACGGGACACGGAATCTCCTACGAGCAGTACTTC. It encodes CSATGHGISYEQYF.

The table lists this clonotype with a few counts. The genes are TRBV28 and TRBJ2-6, with D perhaps being TRBD1 or TRBD2 (6 bases each). Per the germline V gene, CDR1 is MDHEN and CDR2 is SYDVKM. The CDR3 totals 13 residues. The CDR3 DNA is TGTGCATGTGGGGGGCCTGGGGCCAACGTCCTGACTTTC. The encoded protein is CACGGPGANVLTF.

The chain joins TRBV20-1 to TRBJ2-3; D is unresolved. Germline CDR1 DFQATT, CDR2 SNEGSKA (reference sequence). The CDR3 has 14 amino acids. V lost 1 base and J lost 2, with 10 bases in between. The CDR3 region is CSARGAENTDTQYF. The CDR3 nucleotides read TGCAGTGCTAGAGGGGCCGAAAACACAGATACGCAGTATTTT.

The chain employs TRBV20-1 and TRBJ2-7, with TRBD2 matching 10 bases. The length of the CDR3 is 18 residues. V was pared by 1 base and J by 2 bases, with 14 bases of the junction left unmatched. Germline CDR1 DFQATT, CDR2 SNEGSKA (reference sequence). The CDR3 DNA follows: TGCAGTGCTAGAGCCGGCTCGCTAGCGGGAGTCCTCCCCTACGAGCAGTACTTC. The encoded protein is CSARAGSLAGVLPYEQYF.

This clonotype was seen more than once but under ten times. The J gene is TRBJ2-3, the V gene TRBV4-1, with TRBD2 matching 12 bases. V shed 8 bases, J shed 2 bases, and the junction held 11 bases outside the gene matches. This CDR3 contains 17 residues. CDR1 and CDR2 from the germline V gene are MGHRA and YSYEKL. The CDR3 bases are TGCGCCAGCTCCGGACTAGCGGGATTCCTTACCACAGATACGCAGTATTTT. Encoded protein: CASSGLAGFLTTDTQYF.

This clonotype was counted a few times. This chain uses TRBV3-1 with TRBJ2-5; 11 bases match TRBD2. The V gene's germline CDR1 is LGHDT and CDR2 YNNKEL (reference sequence). The CDR3 has 16 amino acids. J lost 5 bases, V lost 1 base, and 6 bases had no gene match. CDR3 in amino acids: CASSQGLAGGRETQYF. In DNA, the CDR3 is TGTGCCAGCAGCCAAGGGCTAGCGGGAGGAAGGGAGACCCAGTACTTC.

This clonotype was observed a handful of times. The V call is TRBV20-1, the J call TRBJ2-1; D gene uncertain. V lost 6 bases to trimming and J lost 3 bases, with 9 bases between them. The CDR3 contains 12 residues. Germline lookup yields CDR1 DFQATT and CDR2 SNEGSKA (reference sequence). CDR3 sequence (DNA): TGCAGTGCCCGGACCGTCTACAATGAGCAGTTCTTC. Its protein is CSARTVYNEQFF.

This clonotype was picked up many times. This sequence joins TRBV29-1 and TRBJ2-1, with 14 bases that match TRBD2. CDR1 is SQVTM, CDR2 ANQGSEA, per germline. The CDR3 runs to 18 residues. After removal of 8 bases from V and 4 bases from J, the junction contained 16 bases not matched to a gene. The CDR3 protein is CSILGGTSGSGGYNEQFF. In DNA form, the CDR3 reads TGCAGCATACTAGGCGGGACTAGCGGGAGTGGAGGTTACAATGAGCAGTTCTTC.

In its sample, this clonotype was seen many times. J is TRBJ2-1 and V is TRBV7-8; TRBD2 might be the D (6 bases). Germline V gene lookup returns CDR1 SGHVS and CDR2 FQNEAQ. The CDR3 has 15 amino acids. The V and J ends lost 5 bases and 0 bases respectively, with 11 bases between them. In nucleotides, the CDR3 is TGTGCCAGCAGCAGGGACTCTAACTCCTACAATGAGCAGTTCTTC. It yields the protein CASSRDSNSYNEQFF.

With respect to this clonotype: This may be a read error, as it is one base from a much larger clone. The rearrangement uses TRBV24-1 and TRBJ2-5; TRBD1 might be the D (5 bases). V was clipped by 7 bases and J by 4 bases, with 18 bases between them. CDR1 and CDR2 from the germline V gene are KGHDR and SFDVKD. The CDR3 extends over 15 amino acids. The CDR3 here is CATSVSDKGRETQYF. In DNA form, the CDR3 reads TGTGCCACCAGCGTTTCTGACAAGGGGCGAGAGACCCAGTACTTC.

In its sample, this clonotype was seen a few times. V gene TRBV24-1 combines with J gene TRBJ2-1; either TRBD1 or TRBD2 may supply D (5 bases each). The V gene's germline CDR1 is KGHDR and CDR2 SFDVKD. This CDR3 spans 16 amino acids. The germline V and J ends were trimmed by 0 bases and 3 bases, with 11 bases remaining between them. CDR3 DNA: TGTGCCACCAGTGATTTGGCCGGGACGGACTACAATGAGCAGTTCTTC. It yields the protein CATSDLAGTDYNEQFF.

This clonotype was observed many times. This chain joins TRBV7-9 and TRBJ2-7; D not resolved. This CDR3 comprises 11 residues. Trimming removed 5 bases from V and 6 bases from J, with 8 bases in between. Germline CDR1 is SEHNR and CDR2 is FQNEAQ (reference sequence). This CDR3 is CASSPLAEQYF. The CDR3 region has the DNA TGTGCCAGCAGCCCCCTCGCCGAGCAGTACTTC.